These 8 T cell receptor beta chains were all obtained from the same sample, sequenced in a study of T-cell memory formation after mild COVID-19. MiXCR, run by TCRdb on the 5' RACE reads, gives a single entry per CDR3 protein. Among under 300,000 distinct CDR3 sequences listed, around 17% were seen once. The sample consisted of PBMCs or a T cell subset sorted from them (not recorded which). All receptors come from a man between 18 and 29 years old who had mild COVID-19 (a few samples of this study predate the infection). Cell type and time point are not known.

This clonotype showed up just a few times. CDR3 protein: CAISEGENYGYTF. The CDR3 DNA is TGTGCCATCAGTGAAGGGGAAAACTATGGCTACACCTTC. V is TRBV10-3 and J is TRBJ1-2; a possible D gene is TRBD1 (5 bases). Germline loops: CDR1 ENHRY, CDR2 SYGVKD. The V end lost 3 bases, the J end lost 2 bases, and 7 bases lay between the germline ends. The CDR3 runs to 13 residues.

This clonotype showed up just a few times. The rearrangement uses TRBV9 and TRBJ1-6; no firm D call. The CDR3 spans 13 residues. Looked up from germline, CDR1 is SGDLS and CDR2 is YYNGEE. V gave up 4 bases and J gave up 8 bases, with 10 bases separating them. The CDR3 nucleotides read TGTGCCAGCAGCCAAGTACAAGATTCACCCCTCCACTTT. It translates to CASSQVQDSPLHF.

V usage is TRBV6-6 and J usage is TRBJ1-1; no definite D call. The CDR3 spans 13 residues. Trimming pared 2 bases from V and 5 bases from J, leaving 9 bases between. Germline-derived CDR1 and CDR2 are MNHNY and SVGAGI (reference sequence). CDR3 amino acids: CASSYGWETEAFF. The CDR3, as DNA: TGTGCCAGCAGTTACGGATGGGAGACTGAAGCTTTCTTT.

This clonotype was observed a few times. The CDR3 coding sequence is TGTGCCAGCAGTCCCTACGGGCAATCGCCTGGAAACACCATATATTTT. This gives the protein CASSPYGQSPGNTIYF. This chain uses TRBV6-5 with TRBJ1-3; D gene unclear. Looked up from germline, CDR1 is MNHEY and CDR2 is SVGAGI. V lost 5 bases and J lost 2, with 16 bases in between. The CDR3 extends over 16 amino acids.

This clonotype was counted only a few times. The DNA of the CDR3 is TGTGCCAGCAGCTTAGGGGGGCAGGTTGAAGCTTTCTTT. Protein: CASSLGGQVEAFF. The rearrangement uses TRBV11-2 and TRBJ1-1, with D perhaps matching TRBD1 (6 bases). V lost 1 base, J lost 7 bases, and 10 bases lay in between. The CDR3 loop spans 13 amino acids. Germline V lookup: CDR1 SGHAT, CDR2 FQNNGV.

The CDR3 DNA follows: TGTGCCAGCAGTGAAGGCCTACAGGGGATGGACTATGGCTACACCTTC. This gives the protein CASSEGLQGMDYGYTF. The chain couples TRBV2 to TRBJ1-2, with 7 bases aligning to TRBD1. CDR1 and CDR2 (germline): SNHLY, FYNNEI. The CDR3 runs to 16 residues. J lost 3 bases, V lost 1 base, and 8 bases had no gene match.

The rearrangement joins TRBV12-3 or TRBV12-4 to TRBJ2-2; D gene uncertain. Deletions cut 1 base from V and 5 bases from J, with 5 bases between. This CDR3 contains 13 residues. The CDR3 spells CASSLEPTGELFF. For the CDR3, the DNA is TGTGCCAGCAGTTTAGAACCTACCGGGGAGCTGTTTTTT.

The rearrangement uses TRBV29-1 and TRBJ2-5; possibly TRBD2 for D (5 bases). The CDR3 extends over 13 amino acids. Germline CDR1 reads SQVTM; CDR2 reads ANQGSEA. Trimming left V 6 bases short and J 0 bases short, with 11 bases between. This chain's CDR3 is CSVGDLYQETQYF. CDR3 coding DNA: TGCAGCGTGGGAGATTTGTACCAAGAGACCCAGTACTTC.